This T cell receptor beta chain appears in the sequencing data of a study of cytomegalovirus exposure and HLA in healthy donors. The PCR used 60 Vbeta and 13 Jbeta primers. Using immunoSEQ multiplex PCR, the repertoire was profiled, and TCRdb retains in-frame clones only, with some absent. Of 130,000 or so clones in the sample, approximately 82% are singletons; the top ten hold approximately 2%. This CDR3 has 17 amino acids. The V end lost 3 bases, the J end lost 3 bases, and 18 bases lay between the germline ends. CDR1 is SEHNR, CDR2 FQNEAQ, per germline (reference sequence). The clonotype was recovered from a woman in her thirties or forties in good health and CMV-seronegative. Sequencing was carried out using PBMCs. The chain links TRBV7-9 to TRBJ2-1, with a tentative D call TRBD2 (6 bases). CDR3 sequence reads: CASSLGRWERNYNEQFF. The CDR3 nucleotides are TGTGCCAGCAGCTTGGGGAGGTGGGAGCGAAACTACAATGAGCAGTTCTTC.